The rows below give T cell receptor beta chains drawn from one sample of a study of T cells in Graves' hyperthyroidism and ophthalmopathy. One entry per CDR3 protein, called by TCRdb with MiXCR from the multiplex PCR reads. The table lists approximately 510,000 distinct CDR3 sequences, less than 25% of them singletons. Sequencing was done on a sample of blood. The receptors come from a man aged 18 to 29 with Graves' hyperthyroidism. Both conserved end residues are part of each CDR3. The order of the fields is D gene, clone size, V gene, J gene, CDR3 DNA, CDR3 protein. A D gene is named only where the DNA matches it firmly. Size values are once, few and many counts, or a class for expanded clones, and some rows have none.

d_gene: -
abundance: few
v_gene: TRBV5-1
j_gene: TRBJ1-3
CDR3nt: TGCGCCAGCAGATCGGACAGTGGCTCTGGAAACACCATATATTTT
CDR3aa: CASRSDSGSGNTIYF

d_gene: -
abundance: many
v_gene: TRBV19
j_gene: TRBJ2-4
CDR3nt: TGTGCCAGTAGTATCCAGGGCGCGACTTTTCAGTACTTC
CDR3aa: CASSIQGATFQYF

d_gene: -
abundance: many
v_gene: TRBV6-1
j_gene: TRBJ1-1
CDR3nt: TGTGCCAGCATAAGCCTTCGTGGGAACACTGAAGCTTTCTTT
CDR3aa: CASISLRGNTEAFF

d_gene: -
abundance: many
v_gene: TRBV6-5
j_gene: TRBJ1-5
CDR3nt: TGTGCCAGCAGACCCTTTCTTCAGGGAAAGGGCTTAAGTCAGCCCCAGCATTTT
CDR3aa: CASRPFLQGKGLSQPQHF

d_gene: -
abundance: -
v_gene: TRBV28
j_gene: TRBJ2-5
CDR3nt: TGTGCCAGCAGCTATCCGTTGACGCAAAGCCAAGAGACCCAGTACTTC
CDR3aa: CASSYPLTQSQETQYF

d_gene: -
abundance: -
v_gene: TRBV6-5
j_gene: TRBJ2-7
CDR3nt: TGTGCCAGCAGTTACGGTGGGGACCACCACTACGAGCAGTACTTC
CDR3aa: CASSYGGDHHYEQYF

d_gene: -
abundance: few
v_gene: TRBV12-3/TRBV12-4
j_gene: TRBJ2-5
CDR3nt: TGTGCCAGCAGGGGTGGTCCGGAAAGGAAAGGCCAGTACTTC
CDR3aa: CASRGGPERKGQYF

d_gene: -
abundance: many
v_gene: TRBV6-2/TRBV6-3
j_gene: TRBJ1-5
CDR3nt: TGTGCCAGCAGTTACGTACAGACTAGCAATCAGCCCCAGCATTTT
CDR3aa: CASSYVQTSNQPQHF

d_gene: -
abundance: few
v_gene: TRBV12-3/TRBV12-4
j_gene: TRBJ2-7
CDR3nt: TGTGCCAGCAGTTTAGCGGGAGTTACCGAGCAGTACTTC
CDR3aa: CASSLAGVTEQYF

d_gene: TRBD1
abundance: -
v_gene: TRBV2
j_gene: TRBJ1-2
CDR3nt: TGTGCCAGCAGCACAGGGGGCGCGGGCTATGGCTACACCTTC
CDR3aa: CASSTGGAGYGYTF

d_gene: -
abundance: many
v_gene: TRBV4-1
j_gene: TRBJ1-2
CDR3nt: TGCGCCAGCAGCCAAGATATCGGTGCCTACACCTTC
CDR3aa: CASSQDIGAYTF

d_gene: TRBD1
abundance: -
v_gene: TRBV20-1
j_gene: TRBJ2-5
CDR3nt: TGCAGTGCTTACAGATTCCGACAGGGACAAGAGACCCAGTACTTC
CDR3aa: CSAYRFRQGQETQYF

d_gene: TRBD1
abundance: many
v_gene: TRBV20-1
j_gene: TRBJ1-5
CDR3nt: TGCAGTGCTGCGAGACAGGGATGGGATCAGCCCCAGCATTTT
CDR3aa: CSAARQGWDQPQHF

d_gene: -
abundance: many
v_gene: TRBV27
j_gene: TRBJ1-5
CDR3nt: TGTGCCAGCAGTCCGATATTCGGCTCTTCGGAGCATTTT
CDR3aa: CASSPIFGSSEHF

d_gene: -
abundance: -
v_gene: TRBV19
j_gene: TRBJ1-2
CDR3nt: TGTGCCAGTACCCTCGGGCCGGCTAACTATGGCTACACCTTC
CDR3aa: CASTLGPANYGYTF

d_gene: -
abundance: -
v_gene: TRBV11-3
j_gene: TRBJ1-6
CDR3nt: TGTGCCAGCAGCTTAAGGCGACCAGCCTCCTATAATTCACCCCTCCACTTT
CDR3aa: CASSLRRPASYNSPLHF

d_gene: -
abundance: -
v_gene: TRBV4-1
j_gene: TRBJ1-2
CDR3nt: TGCGCCAGCAGCCAAGATTGGGCAGAGGGCGACGGCTACACCTTC
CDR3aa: CASSQDWAEGDGYTF

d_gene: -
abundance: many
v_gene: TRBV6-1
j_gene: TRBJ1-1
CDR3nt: TGTGCCAGCAGTGAAGCGGACCTATTGAACACTGAAGCTTTCTTT
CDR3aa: CASSEADLLNTEAFF

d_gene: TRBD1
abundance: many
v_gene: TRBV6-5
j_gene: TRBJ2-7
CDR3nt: TGTGCCAGCAGTTTAATACCCGGGACAGGGATCTACGAGCAGTACTTC
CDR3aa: CASSLIPGTGIYEQYF

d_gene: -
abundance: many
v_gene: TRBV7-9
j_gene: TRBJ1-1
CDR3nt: TGTGCCAGCAGCTTAGCCGGGGGCGGTGAAGCTTTCTTT
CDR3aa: CASSLAGGGEAFF

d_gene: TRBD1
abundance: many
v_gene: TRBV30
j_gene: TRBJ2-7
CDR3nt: TGTGCCTGGAGTCCCACAGGGGGAGGCGACGAGCAGTACTTC
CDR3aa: CAWSPTGGGDEQYF

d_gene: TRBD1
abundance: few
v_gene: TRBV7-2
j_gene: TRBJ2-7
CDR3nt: TGTGCCAGCAGCCCCCGGGACAGGGGGGACTACGAGCAGTACTTC
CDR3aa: CASSPRDRGDYEQYF

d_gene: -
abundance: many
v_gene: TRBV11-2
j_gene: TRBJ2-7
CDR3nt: TGTGCCAGCAGCTTATCTACAGCAGTCTCCTACGAGCAGTACTTC
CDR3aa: CASSLSTAVSYEQYF

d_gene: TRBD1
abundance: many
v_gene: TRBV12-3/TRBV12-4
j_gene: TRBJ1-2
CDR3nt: TGTGCCAGCAGTTCCGGGACAGGGGGACGTGGCTACACCTTC
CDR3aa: CASSSGTGGRGYTF

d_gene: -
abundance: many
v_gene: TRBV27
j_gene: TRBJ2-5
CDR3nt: TGTGCCAGCAGTCCTCGACTAGTTCGGGAGACCCAGTACTTC
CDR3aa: CASSPRLVRETQYF

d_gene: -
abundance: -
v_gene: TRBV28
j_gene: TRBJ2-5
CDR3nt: TGTGCCAGCACCTCCGGAAGAGAGACCCAGTACTTC
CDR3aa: CASTSGRETQYF

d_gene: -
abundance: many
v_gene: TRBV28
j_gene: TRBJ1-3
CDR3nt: TGTGCCAGCAGTTTTGACGGAAGAAGTGGAAACACCATATATTTT
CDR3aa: CASSFDGRSGNTIYF

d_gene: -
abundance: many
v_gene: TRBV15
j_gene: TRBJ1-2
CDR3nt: TGTGCCACCAGCAGAGAAGGGGGTACCTATGGCTACACCTTC
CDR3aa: CATSREGGTYGYTF

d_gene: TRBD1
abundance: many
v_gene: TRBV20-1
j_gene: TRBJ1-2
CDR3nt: TGCAGTGCTAGAGATAACAGGGGGAGGTATGGCTACACCTTC
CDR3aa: CSARDNRGRYGYTF

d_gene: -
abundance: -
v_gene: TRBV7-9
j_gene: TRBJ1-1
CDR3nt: TGTGCCAGCAGCTCATCATTGGACACTGAAGCTTTCTTT
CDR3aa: CASSSSLDTEAFF

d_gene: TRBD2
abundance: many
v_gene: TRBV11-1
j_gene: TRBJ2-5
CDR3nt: TGTGCCAGCAGCTTCCCGCTAGCGGGAGACTCACACCAAGAGACCCAGTACTTC
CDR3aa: CASSFPLAGDSHQETQYF